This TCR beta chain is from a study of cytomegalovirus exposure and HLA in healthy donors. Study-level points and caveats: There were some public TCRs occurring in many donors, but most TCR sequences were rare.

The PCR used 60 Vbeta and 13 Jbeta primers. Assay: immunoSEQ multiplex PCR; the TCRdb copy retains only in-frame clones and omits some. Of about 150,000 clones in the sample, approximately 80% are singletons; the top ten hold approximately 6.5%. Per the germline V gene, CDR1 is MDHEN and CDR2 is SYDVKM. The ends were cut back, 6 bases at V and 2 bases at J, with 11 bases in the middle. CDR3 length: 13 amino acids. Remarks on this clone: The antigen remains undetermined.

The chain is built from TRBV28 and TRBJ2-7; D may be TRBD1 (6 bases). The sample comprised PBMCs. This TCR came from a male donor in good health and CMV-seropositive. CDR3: CASRRQAAYEQYF. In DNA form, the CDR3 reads TGTGCCAGCAGGAGACAGGCGGCCTACGAGCAGTACTTC.